This T cell receptor beta chain was documented in a study of regulatory T cells in long-lasting Graves disease. Study-level points and caveats: TCR diversity was lower in persistent Graves' patients (versus newly diagnosed ones). Persistent patients shared more public clonotypes (about 2,600) than new patients (966).

Investigators prepared the TCR beta libraries by applying iRepertoire HTBI primers and Arm-PCR of CDR3 regions. Each CDR3 protein gets one entry after TCRdb re-called the multiplex PCR reads with MiXCR. Of hundreds of thousands of distinct CDR3 sequences detected, roughly 18% appear once; the ten largest clones hold less than 40%. There are many counts of this clonotype. Its antigen is unknown. Time point noted: newly diagnosed GD, antithyroid drugs for less than 3 months. PBMCs provided the RNA from which the TCR library was made. This clonotype was obtained from a female donor with Graves disease. Source: peripheral blood mononuclear cells (PBMCs), taken at new diagnosis, from a patient treated with antithyroid drugs.

CDR3 residues: CASSLAGTGFSYEQYF. The CDR3 coding sequence is TGTGCCAGCAGTTTAGCCGGGACAGGGTTTTCCTACGAGCAGTACTTC. J is TRBJ2-7 and V is TRBV12-3 or TRBV12-4; 9 positions match TRBD1. The length of the CDR3 is 16 residues. V dropped 0 bases and J dropped 1; count of bases not matched to a gene: 4.